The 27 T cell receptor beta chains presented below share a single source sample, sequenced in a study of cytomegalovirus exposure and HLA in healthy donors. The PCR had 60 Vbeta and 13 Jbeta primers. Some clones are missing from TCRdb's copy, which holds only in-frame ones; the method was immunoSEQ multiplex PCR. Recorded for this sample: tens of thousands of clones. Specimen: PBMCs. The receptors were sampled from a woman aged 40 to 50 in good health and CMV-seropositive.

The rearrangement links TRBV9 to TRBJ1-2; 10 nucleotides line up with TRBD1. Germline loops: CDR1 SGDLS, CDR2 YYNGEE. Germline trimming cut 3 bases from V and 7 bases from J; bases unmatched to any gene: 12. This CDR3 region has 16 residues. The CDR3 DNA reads TGTGCCAGCAGCGACAAGACAGGGGGCGCACAAGCTGGCTACACCTTC. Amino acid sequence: CASSDKTGGAQAGYTF.

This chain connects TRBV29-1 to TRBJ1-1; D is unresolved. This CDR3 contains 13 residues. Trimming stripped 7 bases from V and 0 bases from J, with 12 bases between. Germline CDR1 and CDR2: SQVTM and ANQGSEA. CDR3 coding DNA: TGCAGCGCGATTTCCGGGGTGAACACTGAAGCTTTCTTT. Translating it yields CSAISGVNTEAFF.

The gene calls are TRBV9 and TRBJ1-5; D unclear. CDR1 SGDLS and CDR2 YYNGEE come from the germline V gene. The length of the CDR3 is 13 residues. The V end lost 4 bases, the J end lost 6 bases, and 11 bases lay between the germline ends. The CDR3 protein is CASSPRDGQPQHF. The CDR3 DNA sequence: TGTGCCAGCAGCCCGCGAGATGGTCAGCCCCAGCATTTT.

The CDR3 loop is CASSGQAYYTMNTEAFF. The DNA for the CDR3 is TGTGCCAGCAGCGGACAGGCCTACTACACCATGAACACTGAAGCTTTCTTT. The chain carries TRBV2 and TRBJ1-1, with 7 bases matching TRBD1. Germline V gene lookup returns CDR1 SNHLY and CDR2 FYNNEI. V was clipped by 6 bases and J by 0 bases; unmatched bases: 13. The CDR3 consists of 17 residues.

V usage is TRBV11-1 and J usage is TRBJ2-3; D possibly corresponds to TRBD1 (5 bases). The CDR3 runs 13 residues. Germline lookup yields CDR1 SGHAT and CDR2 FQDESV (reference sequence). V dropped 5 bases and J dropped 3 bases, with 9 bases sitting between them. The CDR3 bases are TGTGCCAGCAGCCTCAGGGAAACAGATACGCAGTATTTT. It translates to CASSLRETDTQYF.

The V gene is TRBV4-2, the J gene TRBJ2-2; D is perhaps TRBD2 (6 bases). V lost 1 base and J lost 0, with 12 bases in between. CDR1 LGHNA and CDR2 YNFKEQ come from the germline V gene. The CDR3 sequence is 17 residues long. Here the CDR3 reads CASSQAGAPSNTGELFF. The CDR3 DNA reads TGTGCCAGCAGCCAAGCGGGAGCGCCCTCGAACACCGGGGAGCTGTTTTTT.

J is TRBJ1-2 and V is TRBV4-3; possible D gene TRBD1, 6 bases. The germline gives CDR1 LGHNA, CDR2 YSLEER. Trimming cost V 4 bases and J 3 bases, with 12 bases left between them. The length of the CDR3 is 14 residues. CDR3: CASSPRGGDYGYTF. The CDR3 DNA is TGCGCCAGCAGCCCACGGGGGGGCGACTATGGCTACACCTTC.

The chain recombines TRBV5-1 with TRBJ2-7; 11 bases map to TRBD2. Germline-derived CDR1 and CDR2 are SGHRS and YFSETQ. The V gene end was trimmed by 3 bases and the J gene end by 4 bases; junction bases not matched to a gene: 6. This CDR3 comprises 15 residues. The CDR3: CASSSGTSGFYEQYF. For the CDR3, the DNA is TGCGCCAGCAGCTCTGGGACTAGCGGATTTTACGAGCAGTACTTC. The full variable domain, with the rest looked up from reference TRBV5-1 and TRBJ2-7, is KAGVTQTPRYLIKTRGQQVTLSCSPISGHRSVSWYQQTPGQGLQFLFEYFSETQRNKGNFPGRFSGRQFSNSRSEMNVSTLELGDSALYLCASSSGTSGFYEQYFGPGTRLTVT.

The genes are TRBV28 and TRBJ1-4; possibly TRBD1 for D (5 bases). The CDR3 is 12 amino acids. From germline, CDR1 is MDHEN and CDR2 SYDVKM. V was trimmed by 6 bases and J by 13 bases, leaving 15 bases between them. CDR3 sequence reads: CASSLGRDRLFF. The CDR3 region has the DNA TGTGCCAGCAGCTTAGGCAGGGATCGACTGTTTTTT.

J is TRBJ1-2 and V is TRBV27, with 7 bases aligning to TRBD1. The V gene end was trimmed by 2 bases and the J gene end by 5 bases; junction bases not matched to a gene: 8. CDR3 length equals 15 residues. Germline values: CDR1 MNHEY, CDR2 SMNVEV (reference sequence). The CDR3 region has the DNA TGTGCCAGCAGTTTAAAGACAGGGTTGGGATATGGCTACACCTTC. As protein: CASSLKTGLGYGYTF.

The CDR3 nucleotides read TGTGCCAGCAGCCCGATCGGTGAGCAGTTCTTC. It is translated as CASSPIGEQFF. The chain recombines TRBV7-9 with TRBJ2-1, with D uncertain. The CDR3 is 11 amino acids. The germline gives CDR1 SEHNR, CDR2 FQNEAQ (reference sequence). With 5 bases removed from V and 9 bases from J, the gap between germline ends came to 8 bases.

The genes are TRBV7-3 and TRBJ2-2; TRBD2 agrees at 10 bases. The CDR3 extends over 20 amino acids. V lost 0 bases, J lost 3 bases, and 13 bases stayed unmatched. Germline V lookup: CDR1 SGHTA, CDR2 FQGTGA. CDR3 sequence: CASSLTWSSSGRIYTGELFF. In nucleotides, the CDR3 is TGTGCCAGCAGCTTAACGTGGTCGAGTAGCGGGAGGATCTACACCGGGGAGCTGTTTTTT. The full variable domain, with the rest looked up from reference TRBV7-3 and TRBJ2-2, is GAGVSQTPSNKVTEKGKYVELRCDPISGHTALYWYRQSLGQGPEFLIYFQGTGAADDSGLPNDRFFAVRPEGSVSTLKIQRTERGDSAVYLCASSLTWSSSGRIYTGELFFGEGSRLTVL.

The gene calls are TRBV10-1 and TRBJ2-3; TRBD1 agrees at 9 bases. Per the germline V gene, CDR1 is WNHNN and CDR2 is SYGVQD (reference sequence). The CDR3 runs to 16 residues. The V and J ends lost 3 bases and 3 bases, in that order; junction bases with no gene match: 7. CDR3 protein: CASSDEQGAWTDTQYF. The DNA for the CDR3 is TGCGCCAGCAGTGATGAACAGGGGGCCTGGACAGATACGCAGTATTTT.

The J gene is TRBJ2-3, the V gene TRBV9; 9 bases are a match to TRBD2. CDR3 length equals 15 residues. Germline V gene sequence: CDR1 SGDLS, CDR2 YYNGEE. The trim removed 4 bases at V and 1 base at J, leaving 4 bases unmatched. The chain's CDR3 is CASSFLAGGTDTQYF. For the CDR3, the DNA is TGTGCCAGCAGCTTTTTAGCGGGAGGCACAGATACGCAGTATTTT.

As DNA, the CDR3 is TGCGCCAGCAGCCGGGGACAAAACACAGATACGCAGTATTTT. This sequence encodes CASSRGQNTDTQYF. This chain joins TRBV5-1 and TRBJ2-3, with TRBD1 as a possible D gene (6 bases). CDR3 length: 14 amino acids. Germline V CDR1 and CDR2: SGHRS, YFSETQ. Trimming stripped 4 bases from V and 2 bases from J, with 11 bases between.

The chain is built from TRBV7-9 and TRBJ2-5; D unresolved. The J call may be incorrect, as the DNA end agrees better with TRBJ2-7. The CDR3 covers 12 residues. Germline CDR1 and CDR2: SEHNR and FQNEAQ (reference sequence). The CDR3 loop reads CASSLPGYEQYF. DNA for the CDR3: TGTGCCAGCAGCTTACCAGGATACGAGCAGTACTTC.

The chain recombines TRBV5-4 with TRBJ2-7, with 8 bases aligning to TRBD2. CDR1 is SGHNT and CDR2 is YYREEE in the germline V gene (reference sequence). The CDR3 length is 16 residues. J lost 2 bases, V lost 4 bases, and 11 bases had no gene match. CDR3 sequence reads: CASSQRGSGSAYEQYF. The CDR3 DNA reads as TGTGCCAGCAGCCAGCGGGGGAGCGGGAGTGCCTACGAGCAGTACTTC.

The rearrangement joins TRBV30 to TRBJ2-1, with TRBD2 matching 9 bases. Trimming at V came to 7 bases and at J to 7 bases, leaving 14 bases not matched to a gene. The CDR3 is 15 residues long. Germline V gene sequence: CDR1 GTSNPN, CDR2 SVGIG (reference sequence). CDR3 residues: CASPAGLAQANEQFF. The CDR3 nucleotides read TGTGCCTCCCCCGCGGGACTAGCACAGGCGAATGAGCAGTTCTTC.

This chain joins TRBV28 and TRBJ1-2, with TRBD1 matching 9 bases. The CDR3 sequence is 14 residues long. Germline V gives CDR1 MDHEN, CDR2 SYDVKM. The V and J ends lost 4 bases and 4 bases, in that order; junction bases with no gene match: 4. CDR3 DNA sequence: TGTGCCAGCAGTTCGGGACAGGGACTCTATGGCTACACCTTC. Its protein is CASSSGQGLYGYTF.

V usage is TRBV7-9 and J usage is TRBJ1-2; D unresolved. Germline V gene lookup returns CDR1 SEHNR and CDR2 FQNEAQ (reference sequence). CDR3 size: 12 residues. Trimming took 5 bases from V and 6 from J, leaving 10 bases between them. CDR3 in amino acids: CASSLSSDGYTF. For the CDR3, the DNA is TGTGCCAGCAGCCTTTCGTCGGATGGCTACACCTTC.

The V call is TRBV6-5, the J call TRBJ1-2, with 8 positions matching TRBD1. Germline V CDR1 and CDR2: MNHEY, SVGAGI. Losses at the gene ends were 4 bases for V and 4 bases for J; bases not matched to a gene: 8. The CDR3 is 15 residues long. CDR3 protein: CASSSLDRGPYGYTF. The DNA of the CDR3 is TGTGCCAGCAGTTCACTTGACAGGGGACCCTATGGCTACACCTTC.

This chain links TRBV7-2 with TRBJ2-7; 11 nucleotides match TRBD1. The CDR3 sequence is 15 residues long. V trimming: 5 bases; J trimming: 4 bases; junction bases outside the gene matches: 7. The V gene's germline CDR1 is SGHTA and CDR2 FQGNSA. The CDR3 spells CASSAGQGAGYEQYF. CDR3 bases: TGTGCCAGCAGCGCCGGACAGGGGGCCGGGTACGAGCAGTACTTC.

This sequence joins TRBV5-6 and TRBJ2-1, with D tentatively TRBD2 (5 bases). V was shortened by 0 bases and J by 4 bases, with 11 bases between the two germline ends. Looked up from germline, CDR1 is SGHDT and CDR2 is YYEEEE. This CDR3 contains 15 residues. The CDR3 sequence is CASSLGTLNYNEQFF. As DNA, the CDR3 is TGTGCCAGCAGCTTGGGGACTCTCAATTACAATGAGCAGTTCTTC.

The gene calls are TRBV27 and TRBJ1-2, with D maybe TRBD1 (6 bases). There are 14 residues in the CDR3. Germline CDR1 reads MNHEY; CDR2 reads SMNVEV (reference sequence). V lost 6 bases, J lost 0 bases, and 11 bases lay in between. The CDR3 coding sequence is TGTGCCAGCAGAACAGGGACTACTAACTATGGCTACACCTTC. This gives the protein CASRTGTTNYGYTF.

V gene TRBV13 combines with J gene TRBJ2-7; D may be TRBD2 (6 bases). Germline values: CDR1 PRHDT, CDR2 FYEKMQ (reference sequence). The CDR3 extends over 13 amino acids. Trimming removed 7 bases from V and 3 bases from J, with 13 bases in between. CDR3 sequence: CASNPWGDYEQYF. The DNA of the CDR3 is TGTGCCAGCAACCCCTGGGGGGACTACGAGCAGTACTTC.

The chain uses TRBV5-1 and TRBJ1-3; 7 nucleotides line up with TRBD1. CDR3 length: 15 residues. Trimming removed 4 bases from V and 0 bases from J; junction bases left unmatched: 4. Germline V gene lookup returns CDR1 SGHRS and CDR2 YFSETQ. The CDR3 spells CASSPTGSSGNTIYF. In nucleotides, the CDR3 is TGCGCCAGCAGCCCGACAGGGAGCTCTGGAAACACCATATATTTT.

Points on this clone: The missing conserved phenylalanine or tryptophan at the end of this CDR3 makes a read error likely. The DNA for the CDR3 is TGTGCCAGCACTCGGACACCGGGGGATCCCCAGCATCTT. Translating it yields CASTRTPGDPQHL. V usage is TRBV6-5 and J usage is TRBJ1-5; D is possibly TRBD1 (5 bases). Germline CDR1 and CDR2: MNHEY and SVGAGI. The CDR3 covers 13 residues. The V and J ends lost 7 bases and 10 bases respectively, with 17 bases between them.